These 10 T cell receptor beta chains were all obtained from the same sample, sequenced in a study of blood T cell repertoires in COVID-19. Produced via immunoSEQ multiplex PCR; TCRdb's table is partial and in-frame only. The sample yields fewer than 200,000 clones, under 90% seen once. Input material: PBMCs or T cells enriched from blood (not recorded which). The receptors originated from a man between 45 and 60 years old who had recovered from COVID-19.

The chain recombines TRBV24-1 with TRBJ2-2, with a tentative D call TRBD2 (7 bases). The V gene lost 5 bases and the J gene lost 4 bases, with 16 bases spanning the gap. CDR3 length: 16 residues. CDR1 is KGHDR, CDR2 SFDVKD, per germline. In DNA form, the CDR3 reads TGTGCCACCAGTGCCTGGGGGGGCCGAGGCACCGGGGAGCTGTTTTTT. This sequence encodes CATSAWGGRGTGELFF.

The chain has TRBV5-6 and TRBJ1-3; D remains unclear. V lost 0 bases, J lost 3 bases, and 10 bases lay in between. This CDR3 comprises 15 residues. Germline V CDR1 and CDR2: SGHDT, YYEEEE. The CDR3 region is CASSLALGVGNTIYF. The CDR3 coding sequence is TGTGCCAGCAGCTTGGCCCTCGGGGTTGGAAACACCATATATTTT.

The CDR3 is CASSVDDTHYNSPLHF. In nucleotides, the CDR3 is TGCGCCAGCAGCGTCGACGACACCCACTATAATTCACCCCTCCACTTT. The gene calls are TRBV5-1 and TRBJ1-6; D gene unclear. Germline CDR1 SGHRS, CDR2 YFSETQ. Trimming shortened V by 4 bases and J by 3 bases, and 14 bases separated the two germline ends. The length of the CDR3 is 16 residues.

The J gene is TRBJ2-3, the V gene TRBV28, with 8 bases matching TRBD1. Germline CDR1 MDHEN, CDR2 SYDVKM. This CDR3 is 15 amino acids long. Trimming removed 6 bases from V and 3 bases from J; junction bases left unmatched: 8. For the CDR3, the DNA is TGTGCCAGCAGGGGGTCACAGGGGGTTACAGATACGCAGTATTTT. It specifies CASRGSQGVTDTQYF.

V gene TRBV4-2 combines with J gene TRBJ2-3; D is perhaps TRBD1 (6 bases). Trimming took 1 base from V and 6 from J, leaving 11 bases between them. The V gene's germline CDR1 is LGHNA and CDR2 YNFKEQ. This CDR3 has 14 amino acids. The DNA for the CDR3 is TGTGCCAGCAGCCAAGCGGCAGGGGAGGATACGCAGTATTTT. Encoded protein: CASSQAAGEDTQYF.

This chain joins TRBV9 and TRBJ2-7; 8 nucleotides line up with TRBD2. V lost 4 bases and J lost 4; bases outside the gene matches: 7. The CDR3 is made up of 14 amino acids. The germline CDR1 and CDR2 sequences are SGDLS and YYNGEE. The DNA for the CDR3 is TGTGCCAGCAGCCCCGGGGCGGGGGGTTACGAGCAGTACTTC. It codes for CASSPGAGGYEQYF. The full variable domain, its missing parts supplied by reference TRBV9 and TRBJ2-7, is DSGVTQTPKHLITATGQRVTLRCSPRSGDLSVYWYQQSLDQGLQFLIQYYNGEERAKGNILERFSAQQFPDLHSELNLSSLELGDSALYFCASSPGAGGYEQYFGPGTRLTVT.

The rearrangement links TRBV21-1 to TRBJ2-2; the D call of TRBD1 is as the table states it, not checked on the DNA. TRBV21-1 is assigned pseudogene status. The CDR3 has 15 amino acids. The CDR3 here is CASSGQGTNTGELFF. DNA for the CDR3: TGTGCCAGCAGCGGACAGGGTACGAACACCGGGGAGCTGTTTTTT.

The V and J genes are TRBV27 and TRBJ2-7; the match to TRBD2 covers 9 bases. The ends lost 3 bases at V and 7 bases at J; junction bases unmatched: 4. The CDR3 consists of 13 residues. Germline V gene data show CDR1 as MNHEY and CDR2 as SMNVEV (reference sequence). The CDR3 DNA follows: TGTGCCAGCAGTTTGGGACTAGCCGGGGAGCAGTACTTC. Translation: CASSLGLAGEQYF.

The chain joins TRBV10-3 to TRBJ1-3; D unclear. The CDR3 spans 14 residues. Germline V gene sequence: CDR1 ENHRY, CDR2 SYGVKD. V was clipped by 3 bases and J by 4 bases, with 10 bases between them. As DNA, the CDR3 is TGTGCCATCAGTGACCTCGAGGGAGGAAACACCATATATTTT. Its translation: CAISDLEGGNTIYF.

CDR3: CASMLIGQGQETQYF. The DNA for the CDR3 is TGCGCCAGCATGTTAATAGGACAGGGGCAAGAGACCCAGTACTTC. The chain combines TRBV5-1 with TRBJ2-5, with 9 bases matching TRBD1. Germline CDR1 and CDR2: SGHRS and YFSETQ. V lost 6 bases, J lost 2 bases, and 8 bases stayed unmatched. The CDR3 loop spans 15 amino acids.